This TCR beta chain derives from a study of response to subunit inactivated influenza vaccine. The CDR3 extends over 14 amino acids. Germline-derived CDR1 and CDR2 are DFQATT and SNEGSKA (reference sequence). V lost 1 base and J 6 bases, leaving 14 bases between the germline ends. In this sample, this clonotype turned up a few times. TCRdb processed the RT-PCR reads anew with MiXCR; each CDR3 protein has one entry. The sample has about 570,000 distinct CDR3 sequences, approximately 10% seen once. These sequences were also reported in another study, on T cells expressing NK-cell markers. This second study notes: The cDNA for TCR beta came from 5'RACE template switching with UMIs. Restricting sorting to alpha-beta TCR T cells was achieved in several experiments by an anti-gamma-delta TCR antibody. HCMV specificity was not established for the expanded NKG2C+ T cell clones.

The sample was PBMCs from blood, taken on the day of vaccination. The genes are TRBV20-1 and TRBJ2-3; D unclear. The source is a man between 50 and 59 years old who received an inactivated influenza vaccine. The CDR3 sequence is CSARALRSYDTQYF. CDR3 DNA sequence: TGCAGTGCTAGAGCATTACGAAGTTACGATACGCAGTATTTT.